This is a list of T cell receptor beta chains from one sample in a study of CD8 T cells in Susac syndrome. TCRdb independently ran MiXCR on the immunoSEQ multiplex PCR reads; one entry per CDR3 protein. The data contain more than 150,000 distinct CDR3 sequences, about 95% of them singletons. Sequencing was performed on CD4+ T cells from PBMCs. All receptors come from a human donor in good health. The CDR3 runs from the conserved cysteine through the conserved F or W. D genes are given only for firm matches. The size entry is marked missing in some rows and otherwise reads once, few, many or a size class.

clone size	D gene	V gene	CDR3 length	J gene	CDR3 DNA	CDR3 protein
-	-	TRBV3-1	13	TRBJ2-3	TGTGCCAGCAGCCAAGATCCAGCATCTACGCAGTATTTT	CASSQDPASTQYF
-	TRBD1	TRBV7-9	16	TRBJ2-3	TGTGCCAGCAGCTTAGTGAGGACAGGCCGCACAGATACGCAGTATTTT	CASSLVRTGRTDTQYF
-	-	TRBV5-1	14	TRBJ2-5	TGCGCCAGCAGCTTGGCGACAGACCAAGAGACCCAGTACTTC	CASSLATDQETQYF
-	-	TRBV7-9	14	TRBJ2-1	TGTGCCAGCAGCCCCTCGAGCGGATACAATGAGCAGTTCTTC	CASSPSSGYNEQFF
-	-	TRBV3-1	14	TRBJ1-1	TGTGCCAGCAGCCGCGGAGGGCTGAACACTGAAGCTTTCTTT	CASSRGGLNTEAFF
-	-	TRBV3-1	15	TRBJ2-7	TGTGCCAGCAGCCAAGAAGGAGCTCGGTCCTACGAGCAGTACTTC	CASSQEGARSYEQYF
-	TRBD1	TRBV7-9	16	TRBJ2-1	TGTGCCAGCAGCAGCAGCTGGGACAGGGGGCGGAATGAGCAGTTCTTC	CASSSSWDRGRNEQFF
-	-	TRBV19	12	TRBJ2-5	TGTGCCAGTAGTATGCACACCGGAGGCCAGTACTTC	CASSMHTGGQYF
-	TRBD1	TRBV20-1	13	TRBJ2-7	TGCAGTGCTACTACAGGGGCCTCCTACGAGCAGTACTTC	CSATTGASYEQYF
-	-	TRBV12-3/TRBV12-4	14	TRBJ2-1	TGTGCCAGCAGCAATGAAATGACATTCCATGAGCAGTTCTTC	CASSNEMTFHEQFF
few	-	TRBV4-2	13	TRBJ2-1	TGTGCCAGCAGCCAAATAGGGGTCGGGGAGCAGTTCTTC	CASSQIGVGEQFF
once	-	TRBV7-2	15	TRBJ2-4	TGTGCCAGCAGGCGGGACGGTGGAGCCAAAAACATTCAGTACTTC	CASRRDGGAKNIQYF
-	-	TRBV5-4	15	TRBJ1-1	TGTGCCAGCAGCTTGCCCGGGACATTGAACACTGAAGCTTTCTTT	CASSLPGTLNTEAFF
-	TRBD2	TRBV7-2	14	TRBJ2-7	TGTGCCAGCAGCTTCACTAGCGGGCTGGGGGAGCAGTACTTC	CASSFTSGLGEQYF
-	-	TRBV20-1	15	TRBJ1-3	TGCAGTGCTAGTCCCGGTGGGCACTCTGGAAACACCATATATTTT	CSASPGGHSGNTIYF
once	TRBD1	TRBV20-1	11	TRBJ2-1	TGCAGTGCAAACAGGGGGAATGAGCAGTTCTTC	CSANRGNEQFF
-	-	TRBV7-2	13	TRBJ1-5	TGTGCCAGCAGCCTCACCAGCAATCAGCCCCAGCATTTT	CASSLTSNQPQHF
few	TRBD1	TRBV6-1	13	TRBJ2-7	TGTGCCAGCGGTAGACAGGGGCGCCGTGAGCAGTACTTC	CASGRQGRREQYF
-	-	TRBV6-2/TRBV6-3	15	TRBJ1-1	TGTGCCAGCAGTTACTCTATTCCGATGAACACTGAAGCTTTCTTT	CASSYSIPMNTEAFF
once	-	TRBV5-6	14	TRBJ1-6	TGTGCCAGCAGCTTGGAACGGGGGGATTCACCCCTCCACTTT	CASSLERGDSPLHF
-	TRBD2	TRBV20-1	10	TRBJ2-5	TGCAGTGCCCTTGGGGGGGCCCAGTACTTC	CSALGGAQYF
-	-	TRBV30	12	TRBJ1-1	TGTGCCTGGAGTGTAATTTGGGGGCAAGCTTTCTTT	CAWSVIWGQAFF
-	TRBD2	TRBV27	14	TRBJ2-7	TGTGCCAGCATGGATCTAGCGGCTACCTACGAGCAGTACTTC	CASMDLAATYEQYF
-	-	TRBV7-2	12	TRBJ2-5	TGTGCCAGCAGCTACAATCAGGGGACCCAGTACTTC	CASSYNQGTQYF
-	-	TRBV7-9	15	TRBJ2-1	TGTGCCAGCAGCGAGGACGGCCGCTCCTACAATGAGCAGTTCTTC	CASSEDGRSYNEQFF
-	-	TRBV20-1	14	TRBJ2-5	TGCAGTGCTAGAGATGTCCGATTCCAAGAGACCCAGTACTTC	CSARDVRFQETQYF
-	-	TRBV7-9	14	TRBJ1-4	TGTGCCAGCAGCTTAGCGTCGGGGAAGGAAAAACTGTTTTTT	CASSLASGKEKLFF
-	-	TRBV6-2/TRBV6-3	11	TRBJ2-3	TGTGCCAGCTCAAACGGCCCAACGCAGTATTTT	CASSNGPTQYF
-	-	TRBV6-2/TRBV6-3	14	TRBJ2-7	TGTGCCAGCACCGAGGGTTGGACCTACTACGAGCAGTACTTC	CASTEGWTYYEQYF
-	TRBD1	TRBV9	17	TRBJ2-1	TGTGCCAGCAGCGTAGGTTACAGGGGGCTGGGTTACAATGAGCAGTTCTTC	CASSVGYRGLGYNEQFF
-	TRBD1	TRBV2	14	TRBJ1-5	TGTGCCAGCAGTACACAGGGGGCGGGACAGCCCCAGCATTTT	CASSTQGAGQPQHF
-	-	TRBV25-1	14	TRBJ1-1	TGTGCCAGCAGTGAATACGGTGGAATCACTGAAGCTTTCTTT	CASSEYGGITEAFF
-	-	TRBV7-9	15	TRBJ1-5	TGTGCCAGCAGCCGCAGTGACGCGGGCAATCAGCCCCAGCATTTT	CASSRSDAGNQPQHF
-	-	TRBV30	12	TRBJ2-7	TGTGCCTGGAGTGTACCGGAGTCCGAGCAGTACTTC	CAWSVPESEQYF
-	-	TRBV13	14	TRBJ2-7	TGTGCCAGCAGCGGACACAGGATTTCCTACGAGCAGTACTTC	CASSGHRISYEQYF
-	TRBD1	TRBV18	16	TRBJ2-5	TGTGCCAGCTCGACGACCGGGACAGACTTTCAAGAGACCCAGTACTTC	CASSTTGTDFQETQYF
-	-	TRBV7-9	14	TRBJ1-2	TGTGCCAGCAGCCGCATCCTAGGTGGCTATGGCTACACCTTC	CASSRILGGYGYTF
-	-	TRBV20-1	12	TRBJ2-5	TGCAGTGCCACGCGAGGGGGGGGGACCCAGTACTTC	CSATRGGGTQYF
-	TRBD2	TRBV20-1	16	TRBJ2-7	TGCAGTGCTAGTGCCTTAGCGGGGTCCAATGCCTACGAGCAGTACTTC	CSASALAGSNAYEQYF
-	-	TRBV3-1	14	TRBJ2-5	TGTGCCAGCAGCCAGAACTCGATCCAAGAGACCCAGTACTTC	CASSQNSIQETQYF
-	TRBD2	TRBV29-1	12	TRBJ2-5	TGCAGCGTTGTATCGGGAGGTGGGACCCAGTACTTC	CSVVSGGGTQYF
-	TRBD2	TRBV9	15	TRBJ2-7	TGTGCCAGCAGCGAGGGACTAGCGGACCTCTACGAGCAGTACTTC	CASSEGLADLYEQYF
-	TRBD2	TRBV24-1	15	TRBJ2-5	TGTGCCACCAGTGATGCCCGACCGGGGGGGGAGACCCAGTACTTC	CATSDARPGGETQYF
-	-	TRBV28	13	TRBJ2-7	TGTGCCAGCACCCTCGGGGGGCAGTACGAGCAGTACTTC	CASTLGGQYEQYF
-	TRBD1	TRBV24-1	19	TRBJ2-3	TGTGCCACCAGTGGACCGGGGCAGGGGGTCCCTGCCAGCACAGATACGCAGTATTTT	CATSGPGQGVPASTDTQYF
-	-	TRBV10-3	13	TRBJ2-3	TGTGCCATCAGTGAGGCGGCGACAGATACGCAGTATTTT	CAISEAATDTQYF